The 19 T cell receptor beta chains below come from one sample, sequenced in a study of blood T cell repertoires in COVID-19. Assay used: immunoSEQ multiplex PCR; TCRdb lists only in-frame clones, some missing. The sample lists under 300,000 clones, over 80% occurring once. The sample was PBMCs or T cells enriched from blood (not recorded which). Receptors originate from a woman in her 40s who had been exposed to COVID-19.

V usage is TRBV7-9 and J usage is TRBJ1-4; 7 bases align to TRBD1. Germline V lookup: CDR1 SEHNR, CDR2 FQNEAQ (reference sequence). The CDR3 is 17 amino acids. The ends lost 2 bases at V and 5 bases at J; junction bases unmatched: 11. CDR3 sequence (DNA): TGTGCCAGCAGCTTACCCAAGGGGCAGGGGGGAAATGAAAAACTGTTTTTT. Encoded protein: CASSLPKGQGGNEKLFF.

The V and J genes are TRBV28 and TRBJ1-6; D is unresolved. This CDR3 spans 15 amino acids. Trimming left V 3 bases short and J 5 bases short, with 11 bases between. In germline, CDR1 is MDHEN, CDR2 SYDVKM. DNA of the CDR3: TGTGCCAGCAGTTTCTCCGCCAGTAATAATTCACCCCTCCACTTT. Translation gives CASSFSASNNSPLHF.

The rearrangement uses TRBV7-2 and TRBJ1-6; 9 bases align to TRBD1. Germline V gives CDR1 SGHTA, CDR2 FQGNSA. This CDR3 is built from 15 residues. V was pared by 5 bases and J by 8 bases, with 7 bases of the junction left unmatched. The CDR3 region has the DNA TGTGCCAGCAGCACGGGACAGGGCTACTATTCACCCCTCCACTTT. Residues: CASSTGQGYYSPLHF.

Here the CDR3 reads CASSLLGGQGYTF. CDR3 coding DNA: TGTGCCAGCAGTTTATTGGGGGGGCAAGGCTACACCTTC. V and J are TRBV28 and TRBJ1-2; D perhaps matches TRBD1 (6 bases). V lost 1 base and J lost 8, with 11 bases in between. This CDR3 is 13 amino acids long. Germline V CDR1 and CDR2: MDHEN, SYDVKM.

The V gene is TRBV10-3, the J gene TRBJ2-3; 9 bases line up with TRBD1. The trim removed 4 bases at V and 1 base at J, leaving 12 bases unmatched. This CDR3 region has 18 residues. CDR1 is ENHRY, CDR2 SYGVKD, per germline. CDR3 nucleotides: TGTGCCATCAGTGGATCACCTGGGACAGGGACAGGCACAGATACGCAGTATTTT. This codes for CAISGSPGTGTGTDTQYF.

The chain combines TRBV7-3 with TRBJ2-1, with 12 positions matching TRBD2. Germline assignment: CDR1 SGHTA and CDR2 FQGTGA. The CDR3 extends over 16 amino acids. The J segment lost 9 bases and the V segment lost 4 bases, leaving 10 bases of the junction unmatched. CDR3 in DNA: TGTGCCAGCAGCTCACCTAGACTAGCGGGGGTGAGTGAGCAGTTCTTC. Its protein product is CASSSPRLAGVSEQFF.

The J gene is TRBJ1-1, the V gene TRBV3-1 (or the pseudogene TRBV3-2), with a tentative D call TRBD1 (5 bases). CDR1 and CDR2 from the germline V gene are LGHDT and YNNKEL (reference sequence). The CDR3 has 14 residues. V was shortened by 4 bases and J by 13 bases, with 22 bases between the two germline ends. For the CDR3, the DNA is TGTGCCAGCAGCCTGTCTGGAAGGGGCCAAGTTTTTTTCTTT. Its translation is CASSLSGRGQVFFF.

This clone occurred a few times. The chain couples TRBV5-6 to TRBJ1-1; D ambiguous. Trimming stripped 3 bases from V and 6 bases from J, with 12 bases between. Germline CDR1 reads SGHDT; CDR2 reads YYEEEE. This CDR3 spans 13 amino acids. The CDR3 bases are TGTGCCAGCAGCTGGAGTGGGTCCGCTGAAGCTTTCTTT. Protein product: CASSWSGSAEAFF.

Only one count was recorded for this clone. V usage is TRBV20-1 and J usage is TRBJ2-1; possibly TRBD2 for D (6 bases). Trimming shortened V by 3 bases and J by 1 base, and 13 bases separated the two germline ends. The CDR3 has 15 residues. The V gene's germline CDR1 is DFQATT and CDR2 SNEGSKA (reference sequence). CDR3 nucleotides: TGCAGTGCTAGTAGTATCGGGACTTCCTACAATGAGCAGTTCTTC. This sequence encodes CSASSIGTSYNEQFF.

The chain couples TRBV29-1 to TRBJ2-1, with 9 bases that match TRBD2. The germline V gene encodes CDR1 SQVTM and CDR2 ANQGSEA. J gave up 8 bases and V 0 bases, and 8 bases lay outside the gene matches. The CDR3 contains 15 residues. CDR3 loop: CSVEDLAGTAHEQFF. Here the CDR3 DNA reads TGCAGCGTTGAAGACCTAGCGGGAACCGCCCATGAGCAGTTCTTC.

This clone has a single count. CDR3 in amino acids: CASTDRGFYGYTF. The CDR3 bases are TGTGCCAGCACGGACAGGGGGTTCTATGGCTACACCTTC. The V gene is TRBV11-2, the J gene TRBJ1-2, with TRBD1 matching 10 bases. Trimming cost V 7 bases and J 4 bases; bases outside gene matches: 3. Germline loops: CDR1 SGHAT, CDR2 FQNNGV. The length of the CDR3 is 13 residues.

The rearrangement joins TRBV6-5 to TRBJ1-2; tentative D call: TRBD1 (5 bases). Trimming cost V 10 bases and J 4 bases, with 19 bases left between them. The CDR3 sequence is 14 residues long. Germline CDR1 is MNHEY and CDR2 is SVGAGI. The DNA of the CDR3 is TGTGCCACCGTTTCGGAGGGGCGCCTCTATGGCTACACCTTC. Its protein is CATVSEGRLYGYTF.

The genes are TRBV24-1 and TRBJ2-1; 8 bases agree with TRBD1. Germline CDR1 is KGHDR and CDR2 is SFDVKD. Trimming removed 3 bases from V and 3 bases from J; junction bases left unmatched: 3. The CDR3 is made up of 15 amino acids. CDR3 loop: CATSDATGGYNEQFF. CDR3 DNA sequence: TGTGCCACCAGTGATGCCACAGGGGGCTACAATGAGCAGTTCTTC.

The chain's CDR3 is CATLPGTGELFF. CDR3 coding DNA: TGTGCCACCCTCCCGGGGACCGGGGAGCTGTTTTTT. V gene TRBV10-3 combines with J gene TRBJ2-2; D is perhaps TRBD2 (5 bases). Germline CDR1 reads ENHRY; CDR2 reads SYGVKD. The CDR3 sequence is 12 residues long. Between the trimmed V and J ends, which lost 10 bases and 5 bases, there was a span of 11 bases.

V is TRBV9 and J is TRBJ2-3; 11 positions match TRBD2. CDR3 length: 16 amino acids. The J segment lost 2 bases and the V segment lost 3 bases, leaving 5 bases of the junction unmatched. The germline V gene has CDR1 SGDLS and CDR2 YYNGEE. This CDR3 is CASSGGLAGYTDTQYF. CDR3 coding DNA: TGTGCCAGCAGCGGTGGACTAGCGGGCTACACAGATACGCAGTATTTT.

The chain combines TRBV7-8 with TRBJ1-2; TRBD1 matches 7 bases. Germline lookup yields CDR1 SGHVS and CDR2 FQNEAQ. The V segment lost 2 bases and the J segment 3 bases; nucleotides outside the gene matches: 9. The CDR3 length is 16 residues. As DNA, the CDR3 is TGTGCCAGCAGCTTATACGGACAGGCCAATTACTATGGCTACACCTTC. Its translation: CASSLYGQANYYGYTF.

The CDR3 loop reads CASQDRGGNTGKLFF. In nucleotides, the CDR3 is TGTGCCAGCCAGGACAGGGGGGGGAATACTGGAAAACTGTTTTTT. The chain combines TRBV28 with TRBJ1-4; 10 bases align to TRBD1. CDR1 is MDHEN, CDR2 SYDVKM, per germline. The J segment lost 10 bases and the V segment lost 8 bases, leaving 13 bases of the junction unmatched. The CDR3 contains 15 residues.

The chain employs TRBV5-4 and TRBJ2-3, with no clear D. The CDR3 has 15 amino acids. V was shortened by 3 bases and J by 0 bases, with 11 bases between the two germline ends. Germline V CDR1 and CDR2: SGHNT, YYREEE (reference sequence). The CDR3 DNA follows: TGTGCCAGCAGCTCGCCTAGATACAGCACAGATACGCAGTATTTT. Protein product: CASSSPRYSTDTQYF.

The chain has TRBV11-2 and TRBJ2-1; D is perhaps TRBD1 (5 bases). The V end was cut by 5 bases, the J end by 0 bases, with 17 bases between. Germline V gives CDR1 SGHAT, CDR2 FQNNGV. This CDR3 has 17 residues. DNA of the CDR3: TGTGCCAGCAGCCTCCGACCCACAGGAAGCTCCTACAATGAGCAGTTCTTC. Protein product: CASSLRPTGSSYNEQFF.